Listed here are 19 T cell receptor beta chains from one sample, sequenced in a study of blood T cell repertoires in COVID-19. Produced via immunoSEQ multiplex PCR; TCRdb's table is partial and in-frame only. This sample carries 150,000 to 200,000 clones, about 82% of them seen once, and the ten largest clones take 0.95%. The sequencing input was peripheral blood. The receptor source for this set is a man in his fifties or sixties with COVID-19, enrolled during active disease.

The chain's CDR3 is CASSYRLSGKNIQYF. CDR3 DNA: TGTGCCAGCAGTTATCGGTTGTCCGGGAAAAACATTCAGTACTTC. V and J are TRBV6-2 or TRBV6-3 and TRBJ2-4; D remains ambiguous. There are 15 residues in the CDR3. The V gene's germline CDR1 is MNHEY and CDR2 SVGEGT. V lost 3 bases and J 4 bases, leaving 13 bases between the germline ends.

DNA for the CDR3: TGTGCCAGCAGTTTAAGCGGAACCTACAATGAGCAGTTCTTC. Translating gives CASSLSGTYNEQFF. The chain recombines TRBV27 with TRBJ2-1; possibly TRBD2 for D (5 bases). The CDR3 totals 14 residues. Trimming stripped 2 bases from V and 2 bases from J, with 7 bases between. From germline, CDR1 is MNHEY and CDR2 SMNVEV (reference sequence).

This rearrangement joins TRBV5-1 to TRBJ2-2; TRBD2 matches 15 bases. CDR3 length: 16 residues. Trimming removed 4 bases from V and 5 bases from J; junction bases left unmatched: 3. Germline V lookup: CDR1 SGHRS, CDR2 YFSETQ. The CDR3 loop is CASSHGLAGGTGELFF. The CDR3, as DNA: TGCGCCAGCAGCCACGGACTAGCGGGAGGGACCGGGGAGCTGTTTTTT. Full variable domain (rest looked up from reference TRBV5-1 and TRBJ2-2): KAGVTQTPRYLIKTRGQQVTLSCSPISGHRSVSWYQQTPGQGLQFLFEYFSETQRNKGNFPGRFSGRQFSNSRSEMNVSTLELGDSALYLCASSHGLAGGTGELFFGEGSRLTVL.

The chain links TRBV4-1 to TRBJ1-2; D may be TRBD1 (5 bases). The CDR3 is 15 residues long. Trimming pared 1 base from V and 1 base from J, leaving 10 bases between. CDR1 MGHRA and CDR2 YSYEKL come from the germline V gene. The CDR3 region is CASSQGTLNNYGYTF. DNA for the CDR3: TGCGCCAGCAGCCAAGGGACACTAAATAACTATGGCTACACCTTC.

The chain links TRBV2 to TRBJ1-2; D gene uncertain. Trimming took 8 bases from V and 8 from J, leaving 21 bases between them. Germline lookup yields CDR1 SNHLY and CDR2 FYNNEI. CDR3 length: 14 residues. In DNA, the CDR3 is TGTGCCAGCCACGGGTTAACATCGGCGGGGGGCTACACCTTC. This gives the protein CASHGLTSAGGYTF.

The table lists this clone with a few counts. The sample has other DNA sequences that encode this CDR3 too. This sequence joins TRBV18 and TRBJ1-5; D remains ambiguous. The CDR3 has 14 residues. V was cut by 3 bases and J by 3 bases, with 9 bases left in between. Germline assignment: CDR1 KGHSH and CDR2 LQKENI. The CDR3 nucleotides are TGTGCCAGCTCACCCTACAGTGACAATCAGCCCCAGCATTTT. It encodes CASSPYSDNQPQHF.

The chain carries TRBV4-1 and TRBJ2-2, with D uncertain. Trimming left V 0 bases short and J 8 bases short, with 7 bases between. This CDR3 has 13 amino acids. CDR1 MGHRA and CDR2 YSYEKL come from the germline V gene. CDR3 amino acids: CASSQEETGELFF. In DNA form, the CDR3 reads TGCGCCAGCAGCCAAGAAGAAACAGGGGAGCTGTTTTTT.

This clone was counted between two and nine times. V usage is TRBV16 and J usage is TRBJ1-2, with D unresolved. The germline CDR1 and CDR2 sequences are KGHSY and FQNENV. Trimming left V 0 bases short and J 2 bases short, with 7 bases between. This CDR3 region has 14 residues. DNA for the CDR3: TGTGCCAGCAGCCAATCGCTCGGGAACTATGGCTACACCTTC. It encodes CASSQSLGNYGYTF.

The chain employs TRBV7-2 and TRBJ2-7, with D hard to call. V lost 1 base, J lost 1 base, and 14 bases lay in between. The CDR3 contains 16 residues. The germline gives CDR1 SGHTA, CDR2 FQGNSA. CDR3 DNA: TGTGCCAGCAGCTTAGGTTTGGGTCCTAGGTCCTACGAGCAGTACTTC. Translation gives CASSLGLGPRSYEQYF. Full variable domain (missing parts from reference TRBV7-2 and TRBJ2-7): GAGVSQSPSNKVTEKGKDVELRCDPISGHTALYWYRQSLGQGLEFLIYFQGNSAPDKSGLPSDRFSAERTGGSVSTLTIQRTQQEDSAVYLCASSLGLGPRSYEQYFGPGTRLTVT.

The chain recombines TRBV3-1 (or the pseudogene TRBV3-2) with TRBJ2-7; TRBD2 agrees at 8 bases. CDR1 is LGHDT, CDR2 YNNKEL, per germline (reference sequence). The V and J ends lost 4 bases and 3 bases, in that order; junction bases with no gene match: 8. The CDR3 runs 15 residues. The CDR3 is CASSPGTGGVYEQYF. Here the CDR3 DNA reads TGTGCCAGCAGCCCCGGGACCGGGGGGGTCTACGAGCAGTACTTC.

V is TRBV5-8 and J is TRBJ1-4; 7 nucleotides agree with TRBD1. The V gene's germline CDR1 is SGHTS and CDR2 YDEGEE. V dropped 4 bases and J dropped 5; count of bases not matched to a gene: 8. The length of the CDR3 is 15 residues. CDR3 region: CASSGGTVQNEKLFF. The CDR3 region has the DNA TGTGCCAGCAGCGGGGGGACAGTCCAGAATGAAAAACTGTTTTTT.

The sample holds one count of this clone. This rearrangement joins TRBV6-6 to TRBJ1-5; 7 bases are a match to TRBD1. The CDR3 runs to 14 residues. V lost 6 bases, J lost 0 bases, and 2 bases stayed unmatched. Germline values: CDR1 MNHNY, CDR2 SVGAGI (reference sequence). The CDR3 loop is CASRRDSSNQPQHF. In DNA, the CDR3 is TGTGCCAGCAGGAGGGACAGTAGCAATCAGCCCCAGCATTTT.

The chain uses TRBV5-1 and TRBJ2-7; 7 bases are shared with TRBD2. V dropped 4 bases and J dropped 3; count of bases not matched to a gene: 7. The germline CDR1 and CDR2 sequences are SGHRS and YFSETQ. The CDR3 runs to 14 residues. The CDR3 loop is CASSVGLEIYEQYF. CDR3 sequence (DNA): TGCGCCAGCAGCGTAGGACTAGAAATCTACGAGCAGTACTTC.

This chain links TRBV9 with TRBJ2-3; no firm D call. Trimming cost V 0 bases and J 0 bases, with 8 bases left between them. The CDR3 sequence is 15 residues long. Looked up from germline, CDR1 is SGDLS and CDR2 is YYNGEE. CDR3 DNA: TGTGCCAGCAGCGTAGACGGTCCTAGCACAGATACGCAGTATTTT. Its translation: CASSVDGPSTDTQYF.

The rearrangement uses TRBV27 and TRBJ2-1; TRBD2 agrees at 13 bases. CDR3 length equals 16 residues. V dropped 7 bases and J dropped 0; count of bases not matched to a gene: 3. Germline V lookup: CDR1 MNHEY, CDR2 SMNVEV (reference sequence). The CDR3 nucleotides read TGTGCCAGCACACGGACTAGCGGGAGCTCCTACAATGAGCAGTTCTTC. It is translated as CASTRTSGSSYNEQFF.

The rearrangement links TRBV2 to TRBJ2-2; 14 positions agree with TRBD2. The CDR3 covers 18 residues. The junction had 4 bases not matched to a gene; V was cut back by 2 bases and J by 2 bases. Germline V lookup: CDR1 SNHLY, CDR2 FYNNEI. CDR3 in DNA: TGTGCCAGCAGTGAACCGGGACTAGCGGGAGACAACACCGGGGAGCTGTTTTTT. Amino acid sequence: CASSEPGLAGDNTGELFF.

A few counts support this clone. The chain employs TRBV9 and TRBJ1-1; TRBD1 aligns across 10 bases. The CDR3 is made up of 15 amino acids. Germline CDR1 and CDR2: SGDLS and YYNGEE. J gave up 4 bases and V 4 bases, and 7 bases lay outside the gene matches. The DNA of the CDR3 is TGTGCCAGCAGCACCGGACAGGGGGTAGGCACTGAAGCTTTCTTT. Translated, it gives CASSTGQGVGTEAFF.

The rearrangement joins TRBV9 to TRBJ2-7; 8 nucleotides match TRBD2. Germline V gene data show CDR1 as SGDLS and CDR2 as YYNGEE. This CDR3 comprises 16 residues. The J segment lost 3 bases and the V segment lost 3 bases, leaving 11 bases of the junction unmatched. CDR3 amino acids: CASSANLAGPFYEQYF. Here the CDR3 DNA reads TGTGCCAGCAGCGCCAATCTAGCGGGTCCTTTCTACGAGCAGTACTTC.

J is TRBJ2-1 and V is TRBV5-8; D call uncertain. CDR1 and CDR2 from the germline V gene are SGHTS and YDEGEE. V lost 2 bases, J lost 4 bases, and 7 bases lay in between. The CDR3 loop spans 13 amino acids. For the CDR3, the DNA is TGTGCCAGCAGCTTAACTAAGTACAATGAGCAGTTCTTC. Its translation: CASSLTKYNEQFF.